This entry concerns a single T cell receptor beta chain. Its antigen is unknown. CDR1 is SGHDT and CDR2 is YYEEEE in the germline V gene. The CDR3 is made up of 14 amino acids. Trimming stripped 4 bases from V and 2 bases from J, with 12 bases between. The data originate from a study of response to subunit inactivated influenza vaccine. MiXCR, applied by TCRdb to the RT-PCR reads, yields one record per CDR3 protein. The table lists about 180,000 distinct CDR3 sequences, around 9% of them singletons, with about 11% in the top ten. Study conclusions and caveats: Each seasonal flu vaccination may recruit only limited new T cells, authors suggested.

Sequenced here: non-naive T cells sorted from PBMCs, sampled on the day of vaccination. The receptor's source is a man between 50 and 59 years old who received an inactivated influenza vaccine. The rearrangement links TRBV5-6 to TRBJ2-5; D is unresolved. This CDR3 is CASSPIDLQETQYF. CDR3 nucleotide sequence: TGTGCCAGCAGCCCAATTGACTTGCAAGAGACCCAGTACTTC.